The 2 T cell receptor beta chains given below trace back to one sample, sequenced in a study of early T cells in non-severe SARS-CoV-2 infection. Each CDR3 protein is one row after TCRdb ran MiXCR on the 5' RACE reads. The sample contains 20,000 to 30,000 distinct CDR3 sequences, more than 4.5% of which appear only once. Material for sequencing was whole blood. These receptors were obtained from an adult who was a healthcare worker with PCR-confirmed SARS-CoV-2 infection or an uninfected control (not recorded which).

This clonotype has at least ten counts. The chain employs TRBV20-1 and TRBJ1-4, with 8 bases matching TRBD1. Per the germline V gene, CDR1 is DFQATT and CDR2 is SNEGSKA (reference sequence). The CDR3 loop spans 15 amino acids. J was trimmed by 6 bases and V by 6 bases; bases with no gene match: 12. For the CDR3, the DNA is TGCAGTGCCAGTACCCGAACAGGGGGATATGAAAAACTGTTTTTT. Protein sequence: CSASTRTGGYEKLFF.

The genes are TRBV9 and TRBJ2-5; 9 positions agree with TRBD1. Germline values: CDR1 SGDLS, CDR2 YYNGEE. The CDR3 runs 16 residues. After removal of 4 bases from V and 5 bases from J, the junction contained 12 bases not matched to a gene. This CDR3 reads CASSHSPGQGEETQYF. The CDR3, as DNA: TGTGCCAGCAGCCATAGTCCGGGACAGGGTGAGGAGACCCAGTACTTC.